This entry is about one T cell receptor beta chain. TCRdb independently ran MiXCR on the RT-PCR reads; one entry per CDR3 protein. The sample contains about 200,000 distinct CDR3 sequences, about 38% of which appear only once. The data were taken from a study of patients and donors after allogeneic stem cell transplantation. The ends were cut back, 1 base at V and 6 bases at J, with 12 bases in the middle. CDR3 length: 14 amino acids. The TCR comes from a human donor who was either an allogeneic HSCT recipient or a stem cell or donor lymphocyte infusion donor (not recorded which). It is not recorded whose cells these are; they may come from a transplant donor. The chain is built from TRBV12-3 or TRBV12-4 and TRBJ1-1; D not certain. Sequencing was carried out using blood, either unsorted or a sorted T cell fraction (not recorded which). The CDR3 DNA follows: TGTGCCAGCAGTTTAGAGGTTGGCGGTCCTGAAGCTTTCTTT. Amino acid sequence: CASSLEVGGPEAFF.